A single sample is the source of the 26 T cell receptor beta chains below, sequenced in a study of PD-1 blockade in classical Hodgkin lymphoma. All trial patients relapsed after autologous stem cell transplantation. Assay: immunoSEQ multiplex PCR; the TCRdb copy retains only in-frame clones and omits some. There are under 60,000 clones in the sample; around 73% occur only once, and more than 12% lies in the top ten. The material sequenced was peripheral blood mononuclear cells (PBMCs), taken before the second cycle of nivolumab. The source is a human donor with classical Hodgkin lymphoma.

CDR3 region: CAISDPSGLVYEQYF. The CDR3 nucleotides are TGTGCCATCAGTGACCCGTCGGGACTAGTTTACGAGCAGTACTTC. This chain uses TRBV10-3 with TRBJ2-7; 8 bases agree with TRBD2. V gave up 3 bases and J gave up 4 bases; unmatched junction bases: 8. CDR1 and CDR2 from the germline V gene are ENHRY and SYGVKD. The CDR3 runs 15 residues.

V is TRBV7-9 and J is TRBJ2-7, with D maybe TRBD2 (5 bases). Germline V lookup: CDR1 SEHNR, CDR2 FQNEAQ (reference sequence). The CDR3 has 13 residues. The V end was cut by 3 bases, the J end by 2 bases, with 8 bases between. CDR3 sequence: CASSFGETYEQYF. CDR3 sequence (DNA): TGTGCCAGCAGCTTCGGGGAAACCTACGAGCAGTACTTC.

The rearrangement joins TRBV6-6 to TRBJ2-1; TRBD2 is a possible D gene (6 bases). The CDR3 length is 12 residues. Trimming pared 6 bases from V and 16 bases from J, leaving 19 bases between. Looked up from germline, CDR1 is MNHNY and CDR2 is SVGAGI (reference sequence). CDR3 nucleotides: TGTGCCAGCAGCCATGGGGTCGGAGGGGAATTCTTC. It specifies CASSHGVGGEFF.

The chain has TRBV6-6 and TRBJ1-1, with 9 bases matching TRBD1. There are 13 residues in the CDR3. J gave up 4 bases and V 6 bases, and 3 bases lay outside the gene matches. Germline V gene lookup returns CDR1 MNHNY and CDR2 SVGAGI (reference sequence). CDR3 sequence: CASRGQGPTEAFF. CDR3 sequence (DNA): TGTGCCAGCAGGGGACAGGGCCCCACTGAAGCTTTCTTT.

This clone was seen only once. The rearrangement uses TRBV29-1 and TRBJ2-1, with D possibly matching TRBD1 (5 bases). Germline CDR1 reads SQVTM; CDR2 reads ANQGSEA. CDR3 length equals 15 residues. Trimming shortened V by 4 bases and J by 10 bases, and 23 bases separated the two germline ends. The CDR3 sequence: CSVVIQGSSLGEQFF. The CDR3 DNA follows: TGCAGCGTTGTCATTCAGGGATCCTCCTTGGGGGAGCAGTTCTTC.

The chain carries TRBV6-6 and TRBJ2-7; 9 bases map to TRBD1. V was clipped by 2 bases and J by 4 bases; unmatched bases: 3. This CDR3 is built from 14 residues. Germline CDR1 is MNHNY and CDR2 is SVGAGI (reference sequence). The CDR3, as DNA: TGTGCCAGCAGTTACGGACAGGGGTGGTACGAGCAGTACTTC. As protein: CASSYGQGWYEQYF.

The rearrangement uses TRBV18 and TRBJ1-3, with D possibly TRBD1 on 6 matching bases. Germline V gene lookup returns CDR1 KGHSH and CDR2 LQKENI. V shed 2 bases and J shed 6 bases, with 17 bases lying between them. This CDR3 has 16 residues. CDR3 DNA sequence: TGTGCCAGCTCACCATTTTTCGGGGGCCCGGAAAACACCATATATTTT. Translating gives CASSPFFGGPENTIYF.

The chain recombines TRBV6-1 with TRBJ1-2; maybe TRBD1 (5 bases). The V gene's germline CDR1 is MNHNS and CDR2 SASEGT. CDR3 length equals 14 residues. Trimming pared 1 base from V and 8 bases from J, leaving 14 bases between. CDR3: CASSEVGRERGYTF. CDR3 nucleotides: TGTGCCAGCAGTGAAGTGGGACGGGAGAGGGGCTACACCTTC.

The V gene is TRBV18, the J gene TRBJ2-7; 9 bases line up with TRBD1. The CDR3 is 15 amino acids. Trimming removed 0 bases from V and 5 bases from J; junction bases left unmatched: 5. From germline, CDR1 is KGHSH and CDR2 LQKENI. CDR3 sequence: CASSPPGTGLNEQYF. The CDR3 DNA sequence: TGTGCCAGCTCACCACCGGGGACAGGGTTAAACGAGCAGTACTTC.

The genes are TRBV11-2 and TRBJ2-1; 12 bases match TRBD2. This CDR3 is 16 amino acids long. CDR1 is SGHAT and CDR2 is FQNNGV in the germline V gene. The junction had 7 bases not matched to a gene; V was cut back by 5 bases and J by 5 bases. In DNA, the CDR3 is TGTGCCAGCAGCCCGTGGACTAGCGGGACCGACAATGAGCAGTTCTTC. This encodes CASSPWTSGTDNEQFF.

The rearrangement uses TRBV7-9 and TRBJ2-2; D is possibly TRBD1 (5 bases). V gave up 4 bases and J gave up 16 bases, with 16 bases separating them. Germline values: CDR1 SEHNR, CDR2 FQNEAQ (reference sequence). The CDR3 spans 12 residues. Written as DNA, the CDR3 is TGTGCCAGCAGCTCGACAGACCTTAAGGAGTTTTTT. This sequence encodes CASSSTDLKEFF.

The V and J genes are TRBV6-1 and TRBJ1-2, with D perhaps matching TRBD1 (5 bases). Trimming left V 2 bases short and J 4 bases short, with 17 bases between. The CDR3 loop spans 16 amino acids. Germline lookup yields CDR1 MNHNS and CDR2 SASEGT. CDR3 loop: CASSEWKGPSLYGYTF. The CDR3 region has the DNA TGTGCCAGCAGTGAATGGAAGGGGCCATCCCTCTATGGCTACACCTTC.

V usage is TRBV19 and J usage is TRBJ2-7; 10 bases align to TRBD2. CDR1 LNHDA and CDR2 SQIVND come from the germline V gene (reference sequence). The CDR3 length is 16 residues. V shed 5 bases, J shed 0 bases, and the junction held 7 bases outside the gene matches. The CDR3 region is CASSVRTSGNSYEQYF. The CDR3 DNA sequence: TGTGCCAGTAGTGTCCGGACTAGCGGAAACTCCTACGAGCAGTACTTC.

The genes are TRBV29-1 and TRBJ2-2; 9 bases are a match to TRBD1. This CDR3 spans 14 amino acids. V was clipped by 7 bases and J by 3 bases; unmatched bases: 6. The germline CDR1 and CDR2 sequences are SQVTM and ANQGSEA. The CDR3 DNA reads TGCAGCGGGCGGGGACAGGGCGACACCGGGGAGCTGTTTTTT. It specifies CSGRGQGDTGELFF.

This chain joins TRBV6-5 and TRBJ2-3, with 7 bases that match TRBD2. Unmatched junction bases numbered 6, after V lost 6 bases and J lost 0 bases. The CDR3 contains 15 residues. Germline CDR1 and CDR2: MNHEY and SVGAGI. The CDR3 region is CASSPGGTSTDTQYF. DNA for the CDR3: TGTGCCAGCAGCCCCGGGGGGACTAGCACAGATACGCAGTATTTT.

The chain recombines TRBV6-5 with TRBJ1-4; D possibly corresponds to TRBD1 (5 bases). Germline values: CDR1 MNHEY, CDR2 SVGAGI. There are 14 residues in the CDR3. Trimming removed 6 bases from V and 7 bases from J, with 15 bases in between. The CDR3 nucleotides are TGTGCCAGCAGCGCCGGACTGGGACTTGAAAAACTGTTTTTT. This codes for CASSAGLGLEKLFF.

About this clone: Other nucleotide sequences from this sample produce the same CDR3. The chain joins TRBV10-2 to TRBJ2-7; weak D call: TRBD1 (5 bases). V lost 0 bases and J 2 bases, leaving 8 bases between the germline ends. The germline CDR1 and CDR2 sequences are WSHSY and SAAADI. The CDR3 is made up of 14 amino acids. As DNA, the CDR3 is TGCGCCAGCAGTGAGTCGTGGGGCCCCTACGAGCAGTACTTC. Translating gives CASSESWGPYEQYF.

This clone was counted between two and nine times. This chain joins TRBV10-1 and TRBJ1-1, with D perhaps TRBD1 (5 bases). Germline V gene sequence: CDR1 WNHNN, CDR2 SYGVQD (reference sequence). V gave up 7 bases and J gave up 2 bases, with 11 bases separating them. The CDR3 spans 13 residues. CDR3 DNA sequence: TGCGCCAGCAACCAGGGTGGCAACACTGAAGCTTTCTTT. It encodes CASNQGGNTEAFF.

This clone was detected a few times. This chain links TRBV4-1 with TRBJ1-2; perhaps TRBD1 as D (6 bases). CDR3 size: 14 residues. Germline loops: CDR1 MGHRA, CDR2 YSYEKL. The V gene lost 1 base and the J gene lost 3 bases, with 9 bases spanning the gap. CDR3 in amino acids: CASSQGTGYYGYTF. CDR3 sequence (DNA): TGCGCCAGCAGCCAAGGAACAGGGTACTATGGCTACACCTTC.

This chain joins TRBV7-2 and TRBJ2-5; TRBD2 matches at 14 bases. Germline V gene lookup returns CDR1 SGHTA and CDR2 FQGNSA. This CDR3 is 13 amino acids long. The junction had 2 bases not matched to a gene; V was cut back by 3 bases and J by 11 bases. DNA for the CDR3: TGTGCCAGCAGCTTCGGGACTAGCGGGAGACAGTACTTC. Translating gives CASSFGTSGRQYF.

This clone was seen a handful of times. The chain joins TRBV19 to TRBJ1-2; 10 positions agree with TRBD1. Losses at the gene ends were 9 bases for V and 6 bases for J; bases not matched to a gene: 10. Germline V gives CDR1 LNHDA, CDR2 SQIVND (reference sequence). The CDR3 is 14 residues long. The CDR3 nucleotides are TGTGCCAGCCAAACGGGACAGGGGAATAATGGCTACACCTTC. Translating it yields CASQTGQGNNGYTF.

The rearrangement uses TRBV6-6 and TRBJ1-4; TRBD1 might be the D (6 bases). CDR3 length equals 14 residues. Germline V lookup: CDR1 MNHNY, CDR2 SVGAGI (reference sequence). Trimming stripped 6 bases from V and 10 bases from J, with 18 bases between. In DNA form, the CDR3 reads TGTGCCAGCAGGGCGGGACAACAGATGGGAAAACTGTTTTTT. Its translation: CASRAGQQMGKLFF.

A single count supports this clone. The chain links TRBV4-2 to TRBJ1-2; D remains ambiguous. The V end was cut by 3 bases, the J end by 3 bases, with 17 bases between. The CDR3 is 16 amino acids. CDR1 LGHNA and CDR2 YNFKEQ come from the germline V gene. The CDR3 DNA is TGTGCCAGCAGCCATCCCGTGGGGTGGGCGGACTATGGCTACACCTTC. This gives the protein CASSHPVGWADYGYTF.

The sample holds one count of this clone. The chain uses TRBV18 and TRBJ1-2, with TRBD1 matching over 8 bases. Per germline, CDR1 KGHSH and CDR2 LQKENI. V lost 3 bases, J lost 4 bases, and 7 bases stayed unmatched. The CDR3 sequence is 15 residues long. The CDR3 region has the DNA TGTGCCAGCTCACCCCCGGACAGGGTGGGCTATGGCTACACCTTC. Its translation is CASSPPDRVGYGYTF.

Here the CDR3 reads CASSPPKPGPDGEQYF. CDR3 coding DNA: TGTGCCAGCTCACCCCCAAAGCCCGGGCCTGACGGCGAGCAGTACTTC. The gene calls are TRBV18 and TRBJ2-7; D unclear. Germline V lookup: CDR1 KGHSH, CDR2 LQKENI. The V gene lost 3 bases and the J gene lost 6 bases, with 21 bases spanning the gap. The CDR3 consists of 16 residues.

This chain links TRBV30 with TRBJ1-1; TRBD1 might be the D (5 bases). Germline lookup yields CDR1 GTSNPN and CDR2 SVGIG (reference sequence). This CDR3 region has 13 residues. V was shortened by 0 bases and J by 5 bases, with 10 bases between the two germline ends. CDR3 residues: CAWSVQGWTEAFF. Here the CDR3 DNA reads TGTGCCTGGAGTGTTCAGGGATGGACTGAAGCTTTCTTT.